The 27 T cell receptor beta chains in this list originate from one sample, sequenced in a study of T cell responses to AZD1222 COVID-19 vaccine. Method: immunoSEQ multiplex PCR; TCRdb's copy keeps in-frame clones and lacks some. The data hold 90,000 to 120,000 clones, with about 89% observed a single time. Sequencing used peripheral blood, obtained on day 0 of AZD1222 vaccination. The receptors derive from an adult in good health.

J is TRBJ2-1 and V is TRBV27; 12 nucleotides agree with TRBD2. V trimming: 2 bases; J trimming: 3 bases; junction bases outside the gene matches: 8. CDR3 length equals 18 residues. Per the germline V gene, CDR1 is MNHEY and CDR2 is SMNVEV (reference sequence). CDR3 loop: CASSLPPLGLAGYNEQFF. The CDR3 nucleotides are TGTGCCAGCAGTTTACCCCCTCTGGGACTAGCGGGCTACAATGAGCAGTTCTTC.

The chain carries TRBV6-5 and TRBJ1-5; possible D gene TRBD1, 6 bases. The germline gives CDR1 MNHEY, CDR2 SVGAGI. The length of the CDR3 is 16 residues. Trimming removed 0 bases from V and 2 bases from J, with 11 bases in between. The CDR3 loop is CASSYSRPGGNQPQHF. CDR3 sequence (DNA): TGTGCCAGCAGTTACTCGAGGCCAGGGGGCAATCAGCCCCAGCATTTT.

The chain carries TRBV4-3 and TRBJ2-1, with TRBD2 as a possible D gene (6 bases). Germline V gene data show CDR1 as LGHNA and CDR2 as YSLEER. Trimming removed 3 bases at V and 2 bases at J, with 11 bases between. The CDR3 runs 15 residues. CDR3 bases: TGCGCCAGCAGCCAGGGCCGACTAGCCTACAATGAGCAGTTCTTC. Its protein product is CASSQGRLAYNEQFF.

This clone has just one count. This chain connects TRBV7-2 to TRBJ2-2; D gene unclear. V was shortened by 4 bases and J by 7 bases, with 10 bases between the two germline ends. The CDR3 covers 13 residues. CDR1 and CDR2 from the germline V gene are SGHTA and FQGNSA. In DNA form, the CDR3 reads TGTGCCAGCAGCTCGCAATTTCGCGGGGAGCTGTTTTTT. This translates into CASSSQFRGELFF.

This chain joins TRBV9 and TRBJ1-4, with 10 bases aligning to TRBD1. The V segment lost 3 bases and the J segment 6 bases; nucleotides outside the gene matches: 5. The CDR3 runs 15 residues. Germline V lookup: CDR1 SGDLS, CDR2 YYNGEE. For the CDR3, the DNA is TGTGCCAGCAGCGGACGACAGGGGGCAGATGAAAAACTGTTTTTT. The encoded protein is CASSGRQGADEKLFF.

This clone was seen just once. The chain has TRBV7-2 and TRBJ2-7, with D perhaps TRBD2 (6 bases). Trimming stripped 4 bases from V and 6 bases from J, with 10 bases between. Germline V gene lookup returns CDR1 SGHTA and CDR2 FQGNSA. The CDR3 totals 12 residues. This CDR3 is CASSSPGGEQYF. In DNA, the CDR3 is TGTGCCAGCAGCTCTCCCGGGGGCGAGCAGTACTTC.

This rearrangement joins TRBV18 to TRBJ2-2; 10 bases are shared with TRBD2. The germline CDR1 and CDR2 sequences are KGHSH and LQKENI. Germline trimming cut 2 bases from V and 5 bases from J; bases unmatched to any gene: 8. The CDR3 has 17 residues. DNA for the CDR3: TGTGCCAGCTCACCATCGGCTAGCGGGAGAGGGACCGGGGAGCTGTTTTTT. This encodes CASSPSASGRGTGELFF.

The rearrangement links TRBV3-1 (or the pseudogene TRBV3-2) to TRBJ1-6; 7 bases map to TRBD1. The CDR3 sequence is 16 residues long. V was clipped by 1 base and J by 9 bases; unmatched bases: 9. CDR1 is LGHDT and CDR2 is YNNKEL in the germline V gene (reference sequence). CDR3 bases: TGTGCCAGCAGCCAAGGTCGGAGACAGGGCACTTCACCCCTCCACTTT. This gives the protein CASSQGRRQGTSPLHF.

V and J are TRBV7-8 and TRBJ2-7, with 8 bases matching TRBD2. The CDR3 totals 16 residues. V was clipped by 0 bases and J by 5 bases; unmatched bases: 9. Germline-derived CDR1 and CDR2 are SGHVS and FQNEAQ. The CDR3 bases are TGTGCCAGCAGCTTAGCGGCGGGGGGCGCGAGCCACGAGCAGTACTTC. It encodes CASSLAAGGASHEQYF.

The gene calls are TRBV9 and TRBJ2-1; TRBD2 agrees at 9 bases. Germline loops: CDR1 SGDLS, CDR2 YYNGEE. CDR3 length equals 16 residues. With V trimmed by 0 bases and J by 7 bases, 8 bases remained unmatched. The CDR3 sequence: CASSVVGGRGRNEQFF. The DNA of the CDR3 is TGTGCCAGCAGCGTAGTTGGCGGGAGGGGGAGAAATGAGCAGTTCTTC.

The gene calls are TRBV6-5 and TRBJ1-3, with D uncertain. V was cut by 0 bases and J by 2 bases, with 8 bases left in between. The CDR3 spans 15 residues. In germline, CDR1 is MNHEY, CDR2 SVGAGI. The CDR3 here is CASSYSWEPGNTIYF. The CDR3 DNA reads TGTGCCAGCAGTTACTCATGGGAGCCTGGAAACACCATATATTTT.

CDR3 region: CASGQPRDRVSTEAFF. The CDR3 nucleotides are TGTGCCAGCGGACAACCTCGGGACAGGGTGTCCACTGAAGCTTTCTTT. V usage is TRBV28 and J usage is TRBJ1-1; TRBD1 matches at 9 bases. The CDR3 totals 16 residues. CDR1 MDHEN and CDR2 SYDVKM come from the germline V gene. V shed 8 bases, J shed 4 bases, and the junction held 14 bases outside the gene matches.

The rearrangement joins TRBV28 to TRBJ1-2; D might be TRBD1 (5 bases). The germline V gene has CDR1 MDHEN and CDR2 SYDVKM. The CDR3 covers 12 residues. Trimming took 7 bases from V and 5 from J, leaving 11 bases between them. The CDR3 protein is CASTLGGYGYTF. DNA of the CDR3: TGTGCCAGCACCCTGGGGGGATATGGCTACACCTTC.

V gene TRBV6-2 or TRBV6-3 combines with J gene TRBJ1-1, with 10 bases that match TRBD1. The ends lost 5 bases at V and 1 base at J; junction bases unmatched: 10. The V gene's germline CDR1 is MNHEY and CDR2 SVGEGT. The CDR3 totals 17 residues. This chain's CDR3 is CASSDLDRGTRNTEAFF. As DNA, the CDR3 is TGTGCCAGCAGTGACTTGGACAGGGGGACTCGGAACACTGAAGCTTTCTTT.

The chain uses TRBV4-3 and TRBJ1-6, with D maybe TRBD1 (5 bases). Germline CDR1 LGHNA, CDR2 YSLEER. The CDR3 covers 18 residues. V was clipped by 0 bases and J by 0 bases, with 12 bases between them. DNA for the CDR3: TGCGCCAGCAGCCAAGAGAGGGCAGGGAGCTCCTATAATTCACCCCTCCACTTT. Translation gives CASSQERAGSSYNSPLHF.

The CDR3 loop reads CASGQVYQETQYF. The CDR3 nucleotides are TGTGCCAGCGGACAAGTGTACCAAGAGACCCAGTACTTC. The chain has TRBV19 and TRBJ2-5, with a possible D match to TRBD1 (5 bases). The CDR3 consists of 13 residues. The V gene lost 9 bases and the J gene lost 0 bases, with 11 bases spanning the gap. Germline-derived CDR1 and CDR2 are LNHDA and SQIVND (reference sequence).

The chain has TRBV30 and TRBJ2-5; possibly TRBD1 or TRBD2 for D (5 bases each). This CDR3 is built from 14 residues. Trimming cost V 3 bases and J 2 bases, with 13 bases left between them. The germline gives CDR1 GTSNPN, CDR2 SVGIG (reference sequence). This CDR3 is CAWRLSGGQETQYF. In DNA, the CDR3 is TGTGCCTGGAGGCTCAGTGGGGGTCAAGAGACCCAGTACTTC.

The V call is TRBV18, the J call TRBJ1-4, with 7 positions matching TRBD1. There are 15 residues in the CDR3. Germline CDR1 reads KGHSH; CDR2 reads LQKENI. V shed 0 bases, J shed 8 bases, and the junction held 6 bases outside the gene matches. The CDR3 region has the DNA TGTGCCAGCTCACCACCGAGAGGGGGCGGAGAAAAACTGTTTTTT. Translated: CASSPPRGGGEKLFF.

This chain links TRBV9 with TRBJ1-2; 10 bases match TRBD1. The germline V gene encodes CDR1 SGDLS and CDR2 YYNGEE. The J segment lost 1 base and the V segment lost 4 bases, leaving 7 bases of the junction unmatched. This CDR3 has 16 residues. The CDR3 DNA reads TGTGCCAGCAGCCCCCTAGGGGACAGGGGTAACTATGGCTACACCTTC. This encodes CASSPLGDRGNYGYTF.

V and J are TRBV4-3 and TRBJ2-2; D gene uncertain. Germline V CDR1 and CDR2: LGHNA, YSLEER. The CDR3 totals 17 residues. V lost 0 bases and J lost 4, with 15 bases in between. The CDR3 protein is CASSQEPSGWGTGELFF. DNA for the CDR3: TGCGCCAGCAGCCAAGAACCGTCGGGTTGGGGCACCGGGGAGCTGTTTTTT.

The V gene is TRBV30, the J gene TRBJ1-4; D unresolved. Germline values: CDR1 GTSNPN, CDR2 SVGIG (reference sequence). V was trimmed by 3 bases and J by 7 bases, leaving 12 bases between them. The length of the CDR3 is 13 residues. CDR3 region: CAWRGNMGEKLFF. The CDR3 DNA reads TGTGCCTGGAGGGGGAACATGGGTGAAAAACTGTTTTTT.

This chain connects TRBV7-2 to TRBJ1-2; D is perhaps TRBD1 (5 bases). Germline CDR1 is SGHTA and CDR2 is FQGNSA. CDR3 length: 13 residues. Trimming took off 11 bases at V and 0 bases at J, with 13 bases between the two ends. CDR3 amino acids: CASTDRPNYGYTF. CDR3 nucleotides: TGTGCCTCAACCGACAGACCTAACTATGGCTACACCTTC.

The rearrangement links TRBV7-8 to TRBJ2-1; 9 bases map to TRBD2. The CDR3 contains 19 residues. Per germline, CDR1 SGHVS and CDR2 FQNEAQ. Trimming removed 6 bases from V and 1 base from J; junction bases left unmatched: 16. DNA of the CDR3: TGTGCCAGCAGACTGAGTAGGCTAGCGGGGCCCTTATCCTACAATGAGCAGTTCTTC. This codes for CASRLSRLAGPLSYNEQFF.

This sequence joins TRBV6-6 and TRBJ1-1; D unresolved. Germline V gives CDR1 MNHNY, CDR2 SVGAGI (reference sequence). The CDR3 totals 14 residues. Trimming stripped 2 bases from V and 1 base from J, with 8 bases between. This chain's CDR3 is CASSYPGGNTEAFF. The CDR3 region has the DNA TGTGCCAGCAGTTACCCCGGAGGGAACACTGAAGCTTTCTTT.

This rearrangement joins TRBV7-3 to TRBJ2-1; tentatively, D is TRBD2 (5 bases). V lost 4 bases and J lost 3, with 19 bases in between. Looked up from germline, CDR1 is SGHTA and CDR2 is FQGTGA. The CDR3 runs 17 residues. CDR3 protein: CASSSPDGRAFYNEQFF. In nucleotides, the CDR3 is TGTGCCAGCAGCTCCCCGGATGGGCGGGCCTTCTACAATGAGCAGTTCTTC.

The CDR3 spells CASSLNSPFNQETQYF. The CDR3, as DNA: TGTGCCAGCAGCTTAAACAGTCCCTTCAACCAAGAGACCCAGTACTTC. The V call is TRBV11-1, the J call TRBJ2-5; D ambiguous. This CDR3 contains 16 residues. The V and J ends lost 2 bases and 0 bases respectively, with 13 bases between them. The germline gives CDR1 SGHAT, CDR2 FQDESV (reference sequence).

This clone was detected only once. The chain links TRBV4-2 to TRBJ1-1; D gene ambiguous. The CDR3 runs 13 residues. V was shortened by 3 bases and J by 8 bases, with 13 bases between the two germline ends. Germline assignment: CDR1 LGHNA and CDR2 YNFKEQ. This chain's CDR3 is CASSQEIGEEAFF. DNA for the CDR3: TGTGCCAGCAGCCAGGAGATTGGGGAGGAAGCTTTCTTT.